Many counts were recorded for the clone carrying this T cell receptor (beta chain). Its antigen is undetermined. Germline V gene sequence: CDR1 KGHSH, CDR2 LQKENI. The CDR3 consists of 13 residues. Trimming took off 5 bases at V and 6 bases at J, with 14 bases between the two ends. The sample comes from a study of T cells in Graves' hyperthyroidism and ophthalmopathy. Study-level background: Pretreatment peripheral blood was obtained at initial diagnosis. Points from the study as a whole: Among thyroid clonotypes expanded above 0.001, most also appeared in blood. The model forecast ophthalmopathy, anticipating it by a median roughly 6.5 months before onset.

Amplified TCR beta CDR3 regions came from RNA transcripts. In the first-round RT-PCR of the TCR CDR3, the HTBI primer set was used. From the multiplex PCR reads, TCRdb called clonotypes with MiXCR, one entry per CDR3 protein. This table holds about 350,000 distinct CDR3 sequences, roughly 15% found once. Material for sequencing was blood. The chain carries TRBV18 and TRBJ2-7, with D tentatively TRBD1 (6 bases). The sequence came from a woman aged 60-75 years with Graves' ophthalmopathy. CDR3 coding DNA: TGTGCCAGCTCATTGACCACAGGGATCGAGCAGTACTTC. It translates to CASSLTTGIEQYF.